This paragraph covers one TCR beta chain sequence. This CDR3 is missing its conserved last phenylalanine or tryptophan, likely due to a read error. The germline CDR1 and CDR2 sequences are SGHVS and FQNEAQ. The CDR3 has 14 amino acids. V gave up 5 bases and J gave up 2 bases, with 13 bases separating them. TCRdb fed the 5' RACE reads into MiXCR, producing one record per CDR3 protein. In the table there are roughly 38,000 distinct CDR3 sequences, approximately 19% of which are singletons. This sequence was found in a female donor with breast cancer. The sample was naive CD4+ T cells sorted from a lymph node. Subset of the sample: naive CD4+ T cells, CD4+CD45RA+CD25-. The chain couples TRBV7-8 to TRBJ2-7; D is possibly TRBD1 or TRBD2 (5 bases each). This CDR3 is CASSGRDPAYEQYC. The CDR3 bases are TGTGCCAGCAGCGGCCGGGACCCAGCCTACGAGCAGTACTGC.